Shown below are 16 T cell receptor beta chains from a single sample sequenced in a study of blood T cell repertoires in COVID-19. Measured with immunoSEQ multiplex PCR; TCRdb has only the in-frame clones, and not every one. The repertoire holds roughly 100,000 clones, with approximately 86% as singletons. The sequenced material came from peripheral blood. These receptors originate from a man aged 45 to 65 with COVID-19, enrolled during active disease.

The CDR3: CASTLWTGSEQYF. CDR3 bases: TGTGCCAGCACCCTCTGGACAGGCAGCGAGCAGTACTTC. This chain links TRBV2 with TRBJ2-7; the match to TRBD1 covers 7 bases. The CDR3 covers 13 residues. Germline V gene data show CDR1 as SNHLY and CDR2 as FYNNEI. V lost 7 bases and J lost 6; bases outside the gene matches: 9. Filled out from reference TRBV2 and TRBJ2-7, the complete variable domain reads EPEVTQTPSHQVTQMGQEVILRCVPISNHLYFYWYRQILGQKVEFLVSFYNNEISEKSEIFDDQFSVERPDGSNFTLKIRSTKLEDSAMYFCASTLWTGSEQYFGPGTRLTVT.

J is TRBJ1-6 and V is TRBV27; no clear D. Germline V gene sequence: CDR1 MNHEY, CDR2 SMNVEV (reference sequence). Trimming pared 8 bases from V and 4 bases from J, leaving 9 bases between. The CDR3 extends over 13 amino acids. Here the CDR3 DNA reads TGTGCCAGCGGGCAGCTTTATAATTCACCCCTCCACTTT. Encoded protein: CASGQLYNSPLHF.

The CDR3 is CASSISGIGPNTEAFF. The CDR3 DNA reads as TGTGCCAGTAGTATCTCAGGGATCGGACCTAACACTGAAGCTTTCTTT. The J gene is TRBJ1-1, the V gene TRBV19; D possibly corresponds to TRBD1 (5 bases). Per the germline V gene, CDR1 is LNHDA and CDR2 is SQIVND (reference sequence). V lost 3 bases to trimming and J lost 2 bases, with 16 bases between them. The CDR3 runs 16 residues.

This chain connects TRBV5-1 to TRBJ2-2; 8 positions agree with TRBD1. Per germline, CDR1 SGHRS and CDR2 YFSETQ. The CDR3 spans 17 residues. V trimming: 4 bases; J trimming: 4 bases; junction bases outside the gene matches: 12. The CDR3 loop reads CASSLRTGTFTTGELFF. In nucleotides, the CDR3 is TGCGCCAGCAGCCTCCGGACAGGGACCTTTACCACCGGGGAGCTGTTTTTT.

The V gene is TRBV10-2, the J gene TRBJ1-2, with a possible D match to TRBD1 (6 bases). Germline CDR1 WSHSY, CDR2 SAAADI. The CDR3 has 16 amino acids. The V gene lost 6 bases and the J gene lost 2 bases, with 19 bases spanning the gap. CDR3 bases: TGCGCCAGCAGAGACCCTCAGGGGCGAGGGAACTATGGCTACACCTTC. Translated, it gives CASRDPQGRGNYGYTF.

The CDR3: CASSLEGSSPLHF. In DNA, the CDR3 is TGTGCCAGCAGCTTAGAGGGGAGTTCACCCCTCCACTTT. The V call is TRBV11-3, the J call TRBJ1-6; the D is unclear. Trimming took off 0 bases at V and 9 bases at J, with 6 bases between the two ends. The CDR3 totals 13 residues. From germline, CDR1 is SGHNT and CDR2 YENEEA.

This chain links TRBV10-3 with TRBJ1-1; D unclear. The ends were cut back, 5 bases at V and 6 bases at J, with 10 bases in the middle. The CDR3 has 12 residues. Germline lookup yields CDR1 ENHRY and CDR2 SYGVKD. CDR3 DNA sequence: TGTGCCATCAGTAACCGGGTGGCTGAAGCTTTCTTT. As protein: CAISNRVAEAFF.

The chain has TRBV12-3 or TRBV12-4 and TRBJ1-2; 7 bases are a match to TRBD1. The CDR3 loop spans 13 amino acids. The junction had 9 bases not matched to a gene; V was cut back by 6 bases and J by 8 bases. CDR3 coding DNA: TGTGCCAGCAGCCTGACAGGGCGGCTCGGCTACACCTTC. Its translation: CASSLTGRLGYTF.

The V gene is TRBV29-1, the J gene TRBJ1-2, with D tentatively TRBD1 (6 bases). Germline CDR1 is SQVTM and CDR2 is ANQGSEA. The V end was cut by 4 bases, the J end by 6 bases, with 15 bases between. The CDR3 runs to 13 residues. CDR3 loop: CSVGGMGGHGYTF. CDR3 DNA sequence: TGCAGCGTTGGTGGAATGGGGGGGCATGGCTACACCTTC. Filled out from reference TRBV29-1 and TRBJ1-2, the complete variable domain reads SAVISQKPSRDICQRGTSLTIQCQVDSQVTMMFWYRQQPGQSLTLIATANQGSEATYESGFVIDKFPISRPNLTFSTLTVSNMSPEDSSIYLCSVGGMGGHGYTFGSGTRLTVV.

For the CDR3, the DNA is TGTGCCAGCAGTGCCTGGGACATAAACACTGAAGCTTTCTTT. Translated: CASSAWDINTEAFF. The chain links TRBV6-2 or TRBV6-3 to TRBJ1-1, with D possibly being TRBD1 (6 bases). Between the trimmed V and J ends, which lost 5 bases and 2 bases, there was a span of 12 bases. This CDR3 comprises 14 residues. Germline V gene lookup returns CDR1 MNHEY and CDR2 SVGEGT.

The V and J genes are TRBV2 and TRBJ1-5, with no clear D. From germline, CDR1 is SNHLY and CDR2 FYNNEI. The CDR3 loop spans 14 amino acids. The germline V and J ends were trimmed by 4 bases and 5 bases, with 12 bases remaining between them. DNA of the CDR3: TGTGCCAGCAGTGTGATGAGGGTTGATCAGCCCCAGCATTTT. Translated: CASSVMRVDQPQHF.

This rearrangement joins TRBV24-1 to TRBJ1-2; D gene unclear. The ends were cut back, 9 bases at V and 3 bases at J, with 10 bases in the middle. CDR1 KGHDR and CDR2 SFDVKD come from the germline V gene. This CDR3 spans 12 amino acids. The DNA for the CDR3 is TGTGCCACCTCTCACAGATACTATGGCTACACCTTC. Translating gives CATSHRYYGYTF.

This sequence joins TRBV5-1 and TRBJ2-2; 7 bases line up with TRBD1. From germline, CDR1 is SGHRS and CDR2 YFSETQ. This CDR3 region has 14 residues. The J segment lost 1 base and the V segment lost 7 bases, leaving 4 bases of the junction unmatched. CDR3 DNA sequence: TGCGCCAGCGGAAGGGACAGGAACACCGGGGAGCTGTTTTTT. It is translated as CASGRDRNTGELFF. Drawing the rest from reference TRBV5-1 and TRBJ2-2, the complete variable domain is KAGVTQTPRYLIKTRGQQVTLSCSPISGHRSVSWYQQTPGQGLQFLFEYFSETQRNKGNFPGRFSGRQFSNSRSEMNVSTLELGDSALYLCASGRDRNTGELFFGEGSRLTVL.

This sequence joins TRBV15 and TRBJ2-7; tentatively, D is TRBD1 (6 bases). This CDR3 contains 16 residues. The V gene's germline CDR1 is LNHNV and CDR2 YYDKDF (reference sequence). Trimming stripped 2 bases from V and 2 bases from J, with 16 bases between. This CDR3 is CATSRLAGTKAYEQYF. The CDR3, as DNA: TGTGCCACCAGCAGACTCGCCGGGACAAAGGCCTACGAGCAGTACTTC. Supplemented by reference TRBV15 and TRBJ2-7, the full variable domain reads DAMVIQNPRYQVTQFGKPVTLSCSQTLNHNVMYWYQQKSSQAPKLLFHYYDKDFNNEADTPDNFQSRRPNTSFCFLDIRSPGLGDTAMYLCATSRLAGTKAYEQYFGPGTRLTVT.

The rearrangement uses TRBV7-2 and TRBJ2-7; 7 nucleotides agree with TRBD2. CDR1 and CDR2 from the germline V gene are SGHTA and FQGNSA. The junction had 11 bases not matched to a gene; V was cut back by 1 base and J by 2 bases. CDR3 length equals 17 residues. CDR3 residues: CASSLVRGASGAYEQYF. DNA for the CDR3: TGTGCCAGCAGCTTAGTTCGTGGCGCTAGCGGCGCCTACGAGCAGTACTTC.

The chain links TRBV5-1 to TRBJ2-7; 10 bases map to TRBD1. The length of the CDR3 is 13 residues. The J segment lost 7 bases and the V segment lost 8 bases, leaving 9 bases of the junction unmatched. Germline values: CDR1 SGHRS, CDR2 YFSETQ. CDR3 bases: TGCGCCAGTTCGACGGGACAGGGGTGGGAGCAGTACTTC. Its translation: CASSTGQGWEQYF.